The 29 T cell receptor beta chains listed next were all sequenced from one sample in a study of CD8+CD57+ T cells in acquired aplastic anemia. TCR beta VDJ and CDR3 profiles were obtained from a genomic DNA template. TCRdb re-analysed the reads in MiXCR, keeping a single row per CDR3 protein. The sample holds 35,000 to 40,000 distinct CDR3 sequences; roughly 77% are singletons and the top ten take 22%. What was sequenced was sorted CD4+, CD8+, or CD8+CD57+ T cells (not recorded which) from PBMCs. These receptors were collected from a human donor in good health, serving as a control.

The chain carries TRBV10-3 and TRBJ2-7, with D possibly matching TRBD2 (6 bases). Germline assignment: CDR1 ENHRY and CDR2 SYGVKD. The CDR3 runs to 14 residues. Trimming stripped 6 bases from V and 6 bases from J, with 18 bases between. CDR3 bases: TGTGCCATCAGCGAACCTATTACTAGCAGCGAGCAGTACGTC. Translating it yields CAISEPITSSEQYV.

The chain recombines TRBV10-3 with TRBJ1-6, with TRBD1 as a possible D gene (5 bases). The CDR3 totals 13 residues. V lost 10 bases to trimming and J lost 8 bases, with 15 bases between them. Germline CDR1 is ENHRY and CDR2 is SYGVKD. The CDR3 is CASREGLYSPLHF. In DNA form, the CDR3 reads TGTGCCAGCAGGGAGGGCCTTTATTCACCCCTCCACTTT.

The table lists this clonotype with a few counts. The chain has TRBV11-2 and TRBJ2-3; 11 bases align to TRBD2. The V gene end was trimmed by 3 bases and the J gene end by 6 bases; junction bases not matched to a gene: 8. In germline, CDR1 is SGHAT, CDR2 FQNNGV. This CDR3 has 16 residues. This chain's CDR3 is CASSFDLAGGVDTQYF. CDR3 nucleotide sequence: TGTGCCAGCAGCTTCGACCTAGCGGGAGGAGTGGATACGCAGTATTTT.

Worth noting for this clonotype: The conserved phenylalanine or tryptophan normally closing the CDR3 is absent here, so this likely arose from a read error. V usage is TRBV29-1 and J usage is TRBJ1-1, with no clear D. The CDR3 spans 8 residues. Germline V gives CDR1 SQVTM, CDR2 ANQGSEA. V dropped 7 bases and J dropped 8 bases, with 5 bases sitting between them. CDR3 DNA: TGCAGCGCCCCCGAAGCTTTCTAT. Its protein is CSAPEAFY.

The chain combines TRBV7-9 with TRBJ1-6, with 10 positions matching TRBD1. Germline V gives CDR1 SEHNR, CDR2 FQNEAQ (reference sequence). Germline trimming cut 2 bases from V and 8 bases from J; bases unmatched to any gene: 3. The CDR3 is 15 amino acids. In nucleotides, the CDR3 is TGTGCCAGCAGCTTACAGGGGACAGGGGATTCACCCCTCCACTTT. This gives the protein CASSLQGTGDSPLHF.

This clonotype was observed a few times. The chain links TRBV19 to TRBJ2-7; 9 nucleotides agree with TRBD1. There are 13 residues in the CDR3. J gave up 5 bases and V 3 bases, and 2 bases lay outside the gene matches. Germline values: CDR1 LNHDA, CDR2 SQIVND (reference sequence). The CDR3 DNA reads as TGTGCCAGTAGTATGACAGGGGGAAACGAGCAGTACTTC. This encodes CASSMTGGNEQYF.

This chain uses TRBV2 with TRBJ2-3; D is unresolved. This CDR3 region has 13 residues. V lost 6 bases to trimming and J lost 3 bases, with 10 bases between them. Germline CDR1 is SNHLY and CDR2 is FYNNEI. For the CDR3, the DNA is TGTGCCAGCAGGCAACAAACGACAGATACGCAGTATTTT. Protein: CASRQQTTDTQYF.

This chain uses TRBV2 with TRBJ2-1, with 12 bases fitting TRBD2. V lost 4 bases to trimming and J lost 6 bases; unmatched junction nucleotides: 4. Germline CDR1 and CDR2: SNHLY and FYNNEI. The CDR3 is 15 residues long. Here the CDR3 reads CASSALAGGRNEQFF. In DNA form, the CDR3 reads TGTGCCAGCAGTGCCCTAGCGGGAGGGCGCAATGAGCAGTTCTTC.

The chain combines TRBV10-3 with TRBJ2-7; a weak D match, TRBD1 (5 bases). CDR1 and CDR2 from the germline V gene are ENHRY and SYGVKD. With 4 bases removed from V and 3 bases from J, the gap between germline ends came to 10 bases. This CDR3 contains 13 residues. The CDR3 DNA follows: TGTGCCATCAGTGCACAAGGGGACTACGAGCAGTACGTC. Its translation is CAISAQGDYEQYV.

The V call is TRBV19, the J call TRBJ2-6; D call uncertain. The V gene lost 4 bases and the J gene lost 7 bases, with 8 bases spanning the gap. This CDR3 is built from 13 residues. Germline values: CDR1 LNHDA, CDR2 SQIVND (reference sequence). CDR3 in DNA: TGTGCCAGTAGTAGTCAGTTAGCCAACGTCCTGACTTTC. Its protein is CASSSQLANVLTF.

To note about this clonotype: A junction boundary mismatches the germline segment, possibly from a read error. The rearrangement uses TRBV19 and TRBJ1-2, with TRBD1 as a possible D gene (5 bases). Germline CDR1 is LNHDA and CDR2 is SQIVND (reference sequence). The CDR3 totals 15 residues. The CDR3 here is CASSIPGRGVYGHTF. The CDR3 coding sequence is TGTGCCAGTAGTATACCGGGACGGGGAGTCTATGGCCACACCTTC.

There are a few counts of this clonotype. This sequence joins TRBV25-1 and TRBJ2-3; maybe TRBD2 (6 bases). Looked up from germline, CDR1 is MGHDK and CDR2 is SYGVNS. Trimming left V 4 bases short and J 0 bases short, with 11 bases between. There are 15 residues in the CDR3. Written as DNA, the CDR3 is TGTGCCAGCAGTGGTGGCGGGGTAAGCACAGATACGCAGTATTTT. Amino acid sequence: CASSGGGVSTDTQYF.

The chain couples TRBV2 to TRBJ2-3, with a tentative D call TRBD2 (6 bases). CDR3 size: 15 residues. Deletions cut 6 bases from V and 0 bases from J, with 13 bases between. The germline V gene has CDR1 SNHLY and CDR2 FYNNEI. CDR3 region: CASRALAISTDTQYF. CDR3 nucleotide sequence: TGTGCCAGCAGGGCCCTAGCGATTAGCACAGATACGCAGTATTTT.

The J gene is TRBJ2-1, the V gene TRBV25-1; 14 bases are shared with TRBD2. CDR3 length: 17 residues. V lost 3 bases, J lost 10 bases, and 11 bases stayed unmatched. CDR1 is MGHDK, CDR2 SYGVNS, per germline. In nucleotides, the CDR3 is TGTGCCAGCAGTGAGCCCGCCGCGGGACTAGCGGGAGACGAGCAGTTCTTC. Its protein is CASSEPAAGLAGDEQFF.

The rearrangement uses TRBV7-9 and TRBJ1-5; D unclear. Germline CDR1 SEHNR, CDR2 FQNEAQ (reference sequence). V lost 5 bases and J lost 2, with 4 bases in between. The CDR3 runs to 12 residues. In nucleotides, the CDR3 is TGTGCCAGCAGCCTAGGCAATCAGCCCCAGCATTTT. Encoded protein: CASSLGNQPQHF. Full variable domain (rest looked up from reference TRBV7-9 and TRBJ1-5): DTGVSQNPRHKITKRGQNVTFRCDPISEHNRLYWYRQTLGQGPEFLTYFQNEAQLEKSRLLSDRFSAERPKGSFSTLEIQRTEQGDSAMYLCASSLGNQPQHFGDGTRLSIL.

This clonotype was seen only once. At one boundary the junction diverges from the germline segment, which might be a read error. The rearrangement joins TRBV2 to TRBJ2-7, with D possibly TRBD1 on 6 matching bases. The CDR3 has 11 amino acids. CDR1 and CDR2 from the germline V gene are SNHLY and FYNNEI. The CDR3 DNA reads TGTGCCAACAGTGCTGGGGGCCTCAAGTACTTC. Translation: CANSAGGLKYF. The variable domain in full, with the rest retrieved from reference TRBV2 and TRBJ2-7, is EPEVTQTPSHQVTQMGQEVILRCVPISNHLYFYWYRQILGQKVEFLVSFYNNEISEKSEIFDDQFSVERPDGSNFTLKIRSTKLEDSAMYFCANSAGGLKYFGPGTRLTVT.

This clonotype occurred a few times. The chain is built from TRBV20-1 and TRBJ2-3; D gene ambiguous. Per the germline V gene, CDR1 is DFQATT and CDR2 is SNEGSKA (reference sequence). The V end was cut by 1 base, the J end by 4 bases, with 12 bases between. This CDR3 region has 14 residues. CDR3 protein: CSARGASMADTQYF. In nucleotides, the CDR3 is TGCAGTGCTAGAGGGGCTAGTATGGCAGATACGCAGTATTTT.

This chain links TRBV29-1 with TRBJ2-3; a weak D match, TRBD1 (5 bases). The length of the CDR3 is 14 residues. Trimming left V 4 bases short and J 6 bases short, with 17 bases between. CDR1 is SQVTM, CDR2 ANQGSEA, per germline. The DNA for the CDR3 is TGCAGCGTTGGTACCGGACAAGCACCGGATACGCAGTATTTT. Translation: CSVGTGQAPDTQYF.

This sequence joins TRBV7-9 and TRBJ1-1; the D gene is possibly TRBD1 (6 bases). Trimming stripped 7 bases from V and 5 bases from J, with 14 bases between. Germline CDR1 and CDR2: SEHNR and FQNEAQ (reference sequence). The CDR3 loop spans 13 amino acids. The CDR3 coding sequence is TGTGCCAGCATCCTTACAGGGTATACTGAAGCTTTCTTT. Translated: CASILTGYTEAFF.

The chain recombines TRBV5-4 with TRBJ2-3; either TRBD1 or TRBD2 may supply D (5 bases each). The CDR3 has 14 amino acids. Germline V CDR1 and CDR2: SGHNT, YYREEE (reference sequence). Trimming stripped 5 bases from V and 0 bases from J, with 10 bases between. The CDR3 DNA is TGTGCCAGCAGTCGGGACCGTAGCACAGATACGCAGTATTTT. Protein: CASSRDRSTDTQYF.

The chain has TRBV10-3 and TRBJ1-6; 8 bases agree with TRBD1. Germline CDR1 is ENHRY and CDR2 is SYGVKD. The CDR3 is 13 residues long. V shed 10 bases, J shed 8 bases, and the junction held 7 bases outside the gene matches. CDR3 nucleotides: TGTGCCACGTCGGACAGGGTATATTCACCCCTCCACTTT. Translating it yields CATSDRVYSPLHF.

The chain recombines TRBV15 with TRBJ2-1, with D unclear. This CDR3 contains 14 residues. V gave up 5 bases and J gave up 3 bases, with 11 bases separating them. Germline CDR1 and CDR2: LNHNV and YYDKDF (reference sequence). In DNA form, the CDR3 reads TGTGCCACCAGCCACTGGGTGTTCTACAATGAGCAGTTCTTC. Translating gives CATSHWVFYNEQFF.

This clonotype was found many times. The chain carries TRBV12-1 and TRBJ1-6. TRBV12-1 is a recognized pseudogene. CDR3 length: 16 residues. The CDR3 reads CASSPIVGALDSPLHF. The CDR3 nucleotides read TGTGCCAGCAGCCCAATTGTGGGGGCCCTGGATTCACCCCTCCACTTT.

Details on this clonotype: A much larger clone differs from this one at a single base, so this may be a read error. This sequence joins TRBV15 and TRBJ1-1; 8 bases match TRBD1. The CDR3 totals 14 residues. The germline CDR1 and CDR2 sequences are LNHNV and YYDKDF (reference sequence). CDR3 sequence (DNA): TGTGCCACCAGCAGAGGGACAGGGTGGTCTGAAGCTTCCTTT. This sequence encodes CATSRGTGWSEASF.

V usage is TRBV19 and J usage is TRBJ1-1; no clear D gene. The length of the CDR3 is 12 residues. The V gene lost 7 bases and the J gene lost 4 bases, with 10 bases spanning the gap. CDR1 is LNHDA and CDR2 is SQIVND in the germline V gene (reference sequence). This chain's CDR3 is CASTAMSTEAFF. CDR3 DNA: TGTGCCAGTACGGCCATGAGCACTGAAGCTTTCTTT.

This clonotype was seen a handful of times. The chain uses TRBV15 and TRBJ1-2; 7 nucleotides align to TRBD1. This CDR3 region has 14 residues. Trimming at V came to 5 bases and at J to 5 bases, leaving 8 bases not matched to a gene. Germline V lookup: CDR1 LNHNV, CDR2 YYDKDF (reference sequence). The CDR3 DNA follows: TGTGCCACCAGCGAGGGGGCTAAGTTGTATGGCTACACCTTC. Translated, it gives CATSEGAKLYGYTF.

The chain carries TRBV15 and TRBJ2-5; TRBD2 is a possible D gene (7 bases). The CDR3 consists of 15 residues. From germline, CDR1 is LNHNV and CDR2 YYDKDF (reference sequence). V was cut by 3 bases and J by 4 bases, with 15 bases left in between. For the CDR3, the DNA is TGTGCCACCAGCAGCGGCGGGGGCACCGGAGAGACCCAGTACTTC. It yields the protein CATSSGGGTGETQYF.

The chain is built from TRBV7-2 and TRBJ1-1; no firm D call. The CDR3 covers 13 residues. Germline V gene lookup returns CDR1 SGHTA and CDR2 FQGNSA. The ends were cut back, 5 bases at V and 1 base at J, with 8 bases in the middle. CDR3 amino acids: CASSEAPNTEAFF. The CDR3 DNA sequence: TGTGCCAGCAGCGAGGCGCCGAACACTGAAGCTTTCTTT.

DNA for the CDR3: TGTGCCAGCAGTCCTAGCGGGGGATCGAACACCGGGGAGCTGTTTTTT. Residues: CASSPSGGSNTGELFF. The rearrangement links TRBV7-3 to TRBJ2-2, with TRBD2 matching over 10 bases. The V gene's germline CDR1 is SGHTA and CDR2 FQGTGA. The CDR3 consists of 16 residues. V lost 6 bases and J lost 0; bases outside the gene matches: 4.